The TCR beta chain described here comes from a study of blood T cell repertoires in COVID-19. In the study overall: There were acute and convalescent COVID-19 samples, and they came from the United States, Italy and Spain. PBMCs, B-cell-depleted T cells, or T cells provided the cDNA or gDNA that made up the material.

Per the original data handling: Estimated nucleated cell counts came from reference gene primer amplification. Here immunoSEQ multiplex PCR was the method, and the copy in TCRdb shows in-frame clones only, minus some. V, J and clone size were drawn from that table, and D and trimming were deduced from the DNA. This sample has about 52,000 clones, with around 84% found just once. The V and J ends lost 7 bases and 0 bases respectively, with 14 bases between them. The CDR3 has 15 residues. Germline assignment: CDR1 MDHEN and CDR2 SYDVKM. This sequence originates from a man aged 70 or older with acute or convalescent COVID-19. Sample: peripheral blood. The rearrangement uses TRBV28 and TRBJ2-3; D is possibly TRBD2 (6 bases). The CDR3 here is CASTPGTGSTDTQYF. The CDR3 DNA sequence: TGTGCCAGCACCCCCGGGACTGGGAGCACAGATACGCAGTATTTT.